This T cell receptor beta chain appears in the sequencing data of a study of regulatory T cells in long-lasting Graves disease. On this clonotype: Its antigen remains unidentified. This could be a read error, since a much larger clone is one nucleotide away.

CDR1 is SNHLY and CDR2 is FYNNEI in the germline V gene. The CDR3 spans 15 residues. Study observations and caveats: Study was limited to peripheral blood, excluding thyroid tissue.

As to time point: newly diagnosed GD, antithyroid drugs for less than 3 months. Scientists built the TCR library using RNA that was extracted from PBMCs. Through Arm-PCR of CDR3 regions and iRepertoire HTBI primers, TCR beta libraries were built. TCRdb fed the multiplex PCR reads into MiXCR, producing one record per CDR3 protein. The table lists 360,000 or so distinct CDR3 sequences, around 15% of them singletons. This sample was shared with a second study, whose subject was T cells in Graves' hyperthyroidism and ophthalmopathy. That source notes: Stable Graves' hyperthyroidism denoted no ophthalmopathy progression over 18 months. Stable hyperthyroidism was told apart from ophthalmopathy by a model built on 13 V-J features.

Sequenced here: peripheral blood mononuclear cells (PBMCs), sampled at new diagnosis, from a patient treated with antithyroid drugs. V and J are TRBV2 and TRBJ2-1; D is possibly TRBD1 (6 bases). This receptor was taken from a man aged 40-49 years with Graves disease. CDR3: CASPGTRDGDNEQSF. CDR3 DNA sequence: TGTGCCAGCCCGGGAACACGAGACGGGGACAATGAGCAGTCCTTC.